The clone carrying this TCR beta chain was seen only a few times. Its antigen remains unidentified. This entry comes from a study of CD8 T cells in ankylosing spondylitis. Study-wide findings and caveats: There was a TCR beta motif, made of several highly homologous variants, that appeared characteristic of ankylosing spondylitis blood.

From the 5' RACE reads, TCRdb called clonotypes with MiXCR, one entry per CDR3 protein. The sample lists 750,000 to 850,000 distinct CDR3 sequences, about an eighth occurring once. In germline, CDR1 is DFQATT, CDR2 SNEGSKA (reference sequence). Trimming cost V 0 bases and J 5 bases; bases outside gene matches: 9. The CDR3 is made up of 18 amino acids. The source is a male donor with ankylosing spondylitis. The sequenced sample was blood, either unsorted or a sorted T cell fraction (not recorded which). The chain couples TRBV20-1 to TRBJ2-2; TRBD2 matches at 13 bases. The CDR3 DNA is TGCAGTGCTAGAGATCCCTGGACTAGCGGGAGATGGACCGGGGAGCTGTTTTTT. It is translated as CSARDPWTSGRWTGELFF.